This T cell receptor (beta chain) is drawn from a study of blood T cells in healthy people across ages. The second PCR ran roughly 7 to 12 cycles with a sample-barcoded 5' primer and J-beta primers. TCRdb reprocessed the 5' RACE reads with MiXCR, giving one entry per CDR3 protein. This table holds about 1.4 million distinct CDR3 sequences, roughly 64% found once. The CDR3 extends over 11 amino acids. Trimming left V 7 bases short and J 8 bases short, with 14 bases between. CDR1 is SQVTM, CDR2 ANQGSEA, per germline. The sequenced material came from blood. This clonotype was sampled from a man aged 18 to 29 in good health. J is TRBJ1-1 and V is TRBV29-1; maybe TRBD1 (5 bases). The CDR3 DNA reads TGCAGCGGCGCAAGGGGACGGGAAGCTTTCTTT. This sequence encodes CSGARGREAFF.